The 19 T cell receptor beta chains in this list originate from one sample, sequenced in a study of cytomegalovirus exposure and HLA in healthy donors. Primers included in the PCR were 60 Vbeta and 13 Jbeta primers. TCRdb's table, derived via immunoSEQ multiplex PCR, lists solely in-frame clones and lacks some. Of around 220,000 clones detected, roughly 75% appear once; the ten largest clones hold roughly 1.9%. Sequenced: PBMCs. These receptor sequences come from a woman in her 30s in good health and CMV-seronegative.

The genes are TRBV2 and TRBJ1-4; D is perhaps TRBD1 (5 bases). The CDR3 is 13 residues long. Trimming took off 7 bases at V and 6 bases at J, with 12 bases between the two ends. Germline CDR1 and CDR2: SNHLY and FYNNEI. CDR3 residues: CASTQDTYEKLFF. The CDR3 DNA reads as TGTGCCAGCACCCAGGACACGTATGAAAAACTGTTTTTT. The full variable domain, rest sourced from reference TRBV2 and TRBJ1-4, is EPEVTQTPSHQVTQMGQEVILRCVPISNHLYFYWYRQILGQKVEFLVSFYNNEISEKSEIFDDQFSVERPDGSNFTLKIRSTKLEDSAMYFCASTQDTYEKLFFGSGTQLSVL.

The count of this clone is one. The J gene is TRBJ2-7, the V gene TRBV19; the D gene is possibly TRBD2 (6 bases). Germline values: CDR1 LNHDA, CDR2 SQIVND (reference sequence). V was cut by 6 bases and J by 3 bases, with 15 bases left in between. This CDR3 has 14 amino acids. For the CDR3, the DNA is TGTGCCAGTAGCCCTGGACCGGGAGTCTACGAGCAGTACTTC. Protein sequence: CASSPGPGVYEQYF.

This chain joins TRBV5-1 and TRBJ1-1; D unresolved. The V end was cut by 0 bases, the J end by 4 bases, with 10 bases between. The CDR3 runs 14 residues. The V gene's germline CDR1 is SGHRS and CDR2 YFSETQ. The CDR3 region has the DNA TGCGCCAGCAGCTTGGCAGTCGGGGTCACTGAAGCTTTCTTT. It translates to CASSLAVGVTEAFF.

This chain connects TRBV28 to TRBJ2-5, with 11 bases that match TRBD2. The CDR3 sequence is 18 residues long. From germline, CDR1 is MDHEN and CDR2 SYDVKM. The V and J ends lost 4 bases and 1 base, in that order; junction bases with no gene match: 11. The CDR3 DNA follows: TGTGCCAGCAGTTCTCCTTACGGGACTAGCGGAACCCAAGAGACCCAGTACTTC. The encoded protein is CASSSPYGTSGTQETQYF.

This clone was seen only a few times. CDR3 in DNA: TGTGCCAGCAGTTTAGCTAGCGGGGGGGCAAGCTCCTACGAGCAGTACTTC. Translating gives CASSLASGGASSYEQYF. The chain combines TRBV27 with TRBJ2-7, with 12 bases identical to TRBD2. The CDR3 loop spans 17 amino acids. Germline assignment: CDR1 MNHEY and CDR2 SMNVEV (reference sequence). Trimming took 2 bases from V and 0 from J; bases not matched to a gene: 5.

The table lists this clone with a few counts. The CDR3 sequence is CASSLGREGETQYF. The DNA of the CDR3 is TGCGCCAGCAGCTTGGGGCGGGAGGGAGAGACCCAGTACTTC. This chain connects TRBV5-1 to TRBJ2-5, with 9 bases fitting TRBD2. The CDR3 has 14 residues. The germline gives CDR1 SGHRS, CDR2 YFSETQ. V was clipped by 0 bases and J by 4 bases; unmatched bases: 1. The whole variable domain, filled in from reference TRBV5-1 and TRBJ2-5, reads KAGVTQTPRYLIKTRGQQVTLSCSPISGHRSVSWYQQTPGQGLQFLFEYFSETQRNKGNFPGRFSGRQFSNSRSEMNVSTLELGDSALYLCASSLGREGETQYFGPGTRLLVL.

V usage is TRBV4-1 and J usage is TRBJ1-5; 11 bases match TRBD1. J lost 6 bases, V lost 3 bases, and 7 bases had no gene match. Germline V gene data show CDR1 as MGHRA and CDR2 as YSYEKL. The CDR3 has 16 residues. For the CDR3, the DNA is TGCGCCAGCAGCCAGGGGGGGACAGGGGGTCGTCAGCCCCAGCATTTT. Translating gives CASSQGGTGGRQPQHF.

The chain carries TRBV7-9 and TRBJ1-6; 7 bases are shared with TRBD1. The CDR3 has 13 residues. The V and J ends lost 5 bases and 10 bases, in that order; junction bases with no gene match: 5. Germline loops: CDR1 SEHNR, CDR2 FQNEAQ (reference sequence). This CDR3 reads CASSPTGESPLHF. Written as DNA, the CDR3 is TGTGCCAGCAGCCCTACAGGGGAATCACCCCTCCACTTT.

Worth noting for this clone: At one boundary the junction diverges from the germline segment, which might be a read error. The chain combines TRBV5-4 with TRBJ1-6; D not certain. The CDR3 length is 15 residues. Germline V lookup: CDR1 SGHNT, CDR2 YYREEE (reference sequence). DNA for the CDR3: TGTGCCAGCAGCTTAAGCGCAGAGATAAATTCATCCCTCCACTTT. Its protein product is CASSLSAEINSSLHF.

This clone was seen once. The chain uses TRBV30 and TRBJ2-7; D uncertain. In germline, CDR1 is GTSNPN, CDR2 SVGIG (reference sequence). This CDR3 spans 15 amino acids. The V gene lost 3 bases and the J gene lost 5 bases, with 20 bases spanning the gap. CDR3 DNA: TGTGCCTGGAGCGCCGGTGTACTGGGCCCCAACGAGCAGTACTTC. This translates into CAWSAGVLGPNEQYF. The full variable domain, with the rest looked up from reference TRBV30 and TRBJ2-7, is SQTIHQWPATLVQPVGSPLSLECTVEGTSNPNLYWYRQAAGRGLQLLFYSVGIGQISSEVPQNLSASRPQDRQFILSSKKLLLSDSGFYLCAWSAGVLGPNEQYFGPGTRLTVT.

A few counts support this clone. CDR3 sequence: CASSSGLVGYEQYF. The CDR3 DNA reads as TGTGCCAGCAGTTCGGGACTAGTGGGCTACGAGCAGTACTTC. This chain links TRBV28 with TRBJ2-7; 8 bases align to TRBD2. Germline assignment: CDR1 MDHEN and CDR2 SYDVKM. V was pared by 4 bases and J by 3 bases, with 5 bases of the junction left unmatched. The CDR3 is made up of 14 amino acids.

The CDR3 region has the DNA TGTGCCATCAGTGGGACAGGGAGCACCGGGGAGCTGTTTTTT. Protein: CAISGTGSTGELFF. The genes are TRBV10-3 and TRBJ2-2, with 8 positions matching TRBD1. Losses at the gene ends were 4 bases for V and 4 bases for J; bases not matched to a gene: 2. The CDR3 sequence is 14 residues long. In germline, CDR1 is ENHRY, CDR2 SYGVKD.

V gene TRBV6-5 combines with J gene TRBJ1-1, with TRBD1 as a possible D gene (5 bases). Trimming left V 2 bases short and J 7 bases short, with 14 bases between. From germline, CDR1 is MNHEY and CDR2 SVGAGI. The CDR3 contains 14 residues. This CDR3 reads CASSYADTLSEAFF. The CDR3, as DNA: TGTGCCAGCAGTTACGCGGACACGTTAAGTGAAGCTTTCTTT.

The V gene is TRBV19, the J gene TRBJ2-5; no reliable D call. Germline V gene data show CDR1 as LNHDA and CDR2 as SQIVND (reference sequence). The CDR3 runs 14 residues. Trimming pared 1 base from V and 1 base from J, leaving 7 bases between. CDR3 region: CASSIAQFQETQYF. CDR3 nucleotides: TGTGCCAGTAGTATAGCACAGTTCCAAGAGACCCAGTACTTC.

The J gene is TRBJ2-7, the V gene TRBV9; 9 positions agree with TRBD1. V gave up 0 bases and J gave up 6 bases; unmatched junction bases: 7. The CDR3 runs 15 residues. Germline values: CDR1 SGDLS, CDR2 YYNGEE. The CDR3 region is CASSVAGDRVSEQYF. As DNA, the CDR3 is TGTGCCAGCAGCGTAGCGGGGGACAGGGTTTCCGAGCAGTACTTC. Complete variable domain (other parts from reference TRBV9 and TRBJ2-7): DSGVTQTPKHLITATGQRVTLRCSPRSGDLSVYWYQQSLDQGLQFLIQYYNGEERAKGNILERFSAQQFPDLHSELNLSSLELGDSALYFCASSVAGDRVSEQYFGPGTRLTVT.

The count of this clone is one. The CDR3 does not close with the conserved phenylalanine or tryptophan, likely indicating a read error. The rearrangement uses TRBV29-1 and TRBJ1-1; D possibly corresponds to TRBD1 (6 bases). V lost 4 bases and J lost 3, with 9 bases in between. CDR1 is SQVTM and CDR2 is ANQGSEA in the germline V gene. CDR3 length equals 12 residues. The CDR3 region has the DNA TGCAGCGTTGTTCCAGGGGACACTGAAGCTTTCTTG. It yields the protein CSVVPGDTEAFL.

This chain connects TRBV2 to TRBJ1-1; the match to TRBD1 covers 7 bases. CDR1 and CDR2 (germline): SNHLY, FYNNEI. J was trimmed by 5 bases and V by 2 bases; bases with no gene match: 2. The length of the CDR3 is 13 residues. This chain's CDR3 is CASSEQGVTEAFF. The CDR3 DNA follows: TGTGCCAGCAGTGAACAGGGGGTGACTGAAGCTTTCTTT.

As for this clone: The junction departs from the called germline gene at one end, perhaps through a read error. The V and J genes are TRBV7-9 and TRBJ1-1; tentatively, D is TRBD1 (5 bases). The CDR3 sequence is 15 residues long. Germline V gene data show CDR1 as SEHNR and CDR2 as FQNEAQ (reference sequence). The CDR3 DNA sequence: TGTTCCAGCAGCTTTAGGGGCTATGGTGTGACTGAAGCTTTCTTT. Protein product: CSSSFRGYGVTEAFF.

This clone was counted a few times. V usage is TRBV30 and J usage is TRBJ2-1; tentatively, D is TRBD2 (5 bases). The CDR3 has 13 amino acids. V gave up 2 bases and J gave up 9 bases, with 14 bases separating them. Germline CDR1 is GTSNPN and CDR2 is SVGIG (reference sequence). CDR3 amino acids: CAWSRGSRPEQFF. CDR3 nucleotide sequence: TGTGCCTGGAGTCGGGGATCCCGGCCTGAGCAGTTCTTC.